The 2 T cell receptor beta chains reported below all come from one sample, sequenced in a study of blood T cells in healthy people across ages. Together with a sample-barcoded 5' primer, a J-beta primer mix was included in a second PCR lasting roughly 6 to 12 cycles. Each CDR3 protein gets one entry after TCRdb re-called the 5' RACE reads with MiXCR. The table has some 1.5 million distinct CDR3 sequences, approximately 28% seen once. Sequencing used blood. The receptors were sampled from a woman in her thirties in good health.

Concerning this clonotype itself: The junction departs from the called germline gene at one end, perhaps through a read error. The chain links TRBV4-2 to TRBJ2-6; a possible D gene is TRBD1 (5 bases). Germline V lookup: CDR1 LGHNA, CDR2 YNFKEQ. The CDR3 totals 16 residues. The chain's CDR3 is CASSQDWPAGANVRTF. Written as DNA, the CDR3 is TGTGCCAGCAGCCAAGATTGGCCAGCTGGGGCCAACGTCCGGACTTTC.

This clonotype has a handful of counts. The chain is built from TRBV29-1 and TRBJ2-1; TRBD2 is a possible D gene (6 bases). The V end was cut by 7 bases, the J end by 2 bases, with 12 bases between. Germline V gene data show CDR1 as SQVTM and CDR2 as ANQGSEA. The CDR3 extends over 13 amino acids. CDR3 amino acids: CSAGTVTYNEQFF. CDR3 coding DNA: TGCAGCGCAGGGACTGTTACCTACAATGAGCAGTTCTTC.